What follows are 14 T cell receptor beta chains derived from one specimen sequenced in a study of cytomegalovirus exposure and HLA in healthy donors. The PCR had 60 Vbeta and 13 Jbeta primers. Using immunoSEQ multiplex PCR, the repertoire was profiled, and TCRdb retains in-frame clones only, with some absent. The sample contains about 110,000 clones, roughly 70% of which appear only once. Sequencing was done on a sample of PBMCs. Receptors were obtained from a man between 25 and 39 years old in good health and CMV-seropositive.

On this clone itself: Other DNA sequences in this sample translate to the same CDR3. This rearrangement joins TRBV18 to TRBJ1-1; perhaps TRBD1 as D (5 bases). Germline CDR1 KGHSH, CDR2 LQKENI. The CDR3 contains 12 residues. The ends were cut back, 3 bases at V and 5 bases at J, with 7 bases in the middle. CDR3 loop: CASSPGQTEAFF. The CDR3 DNA sequence: TGTGCCAGCTCACCTGGACAAACTGAAGCTTTCTTT.

This chain links TRBV15 with TRBJ1-5, with 9 bases fitting TRBD1. V trimming: 0 bases; J trimming: 5 bases; junction bases outside the gene matches: 2. Germline lookup yields CDR1 LNHNV and CDR2 YYDKDF (reference sequence). CDR3 length: 15 amino acids. The CDR3 DNA reads as TGTGCCACCAGCAGAGACACAGGGGGCGATCAGCCCCAGCATTTT. Its protein product is CATSRDTGGDQPQHF.

The rearrangement links TRBV2 to TRBJ2-3; D call uncertain. This CDR3 contains 16 residues. Trimming shortened V by 2 bases and J by 0 bases, and 12 bases separated the two germline ends. Germline CDR1 and CDR2: SNHLY and FYNNEI. CDR3 region: CASSEQAKPSTDTQYF. The CDR3, as DNA: TGTGCCAGCAGTGAACAGGCTAAACCTAGCACAGATACGCAGTATTTT.

This clone turned up a few times. J is TRBJ2-1 and V is TRBV14, with 7 bases matching TRBD1. Germline-derived CDR1 and CDR2 are SGHDN and FVKESK. This CDR3 has 17 residues. The junction had 12 bases not matched to a gene; V was cut back by 4 bases and J by 3 bases. The DNA of the CDR3 is TGTGCCAGCAGCCGAGGGGGCCTACAGGGGAGCTACAATGAGCAGTTCTTC. Residues: CASSRGGLQGSYNEQFF.

This clone was seen repeatedly, ten times or more. The chain combines TRBV2 with TRBJ2-7, with 12 bases that match TRBD2. The CDR3 contains 16 residues. Germline CDR1 is SNHLY and CDR2 is FYNNEI. V was clipped by 2 bases and J by 2 bases; unmatched bases: 4. The CDR3 is CASSEQLAGGPYEQYF. DNA of the CDR3: TGTGCCAGCAGTGAACAACTAGCGGGGGGACCCTACGAGCAGTACTTC.

This CDR3 reads CASSLAGGRSYNEQFF. CDR3 bases: TGTGCCAGCAGCTTGGCAGGCGGGAGGTCCTACAATGAGCAGTTCTTC. The chain recombines TRBV5-4 with TRBJ2-1, with 8 positions matching TRBD2. The CDR3 loop spans 16 amino acids. In germline, CDR1 is SGHNT, CDR2 YYREEE (reference sequence). The V segment lost 0 bases and the J segment 1 base; nucleotides outside the gene matches: 3.

In its sample, this clone was seen a few times. V and J are TRBV30 and TRBJ2-2; 14 bases map to TRBD2. The CDR3 runs 18 residues. CDR1 is GTSNPN and CDR2 is SVGIG in the germline V gene (reference sequence). V trimming: 1 base; J trimming: 1 base; junction bases outside the gene matches: 5. The CDR3 bases are TGTGCCTGGAGTGGGACTAGCGGGGGGTTTTGGAACACCGGGGAGCTGTTTTTT. Translation: CAWSGTSGGFWNTGELFF.

This clone was counted a few times. The chain carries TRBV27 and TRBJ2-3; 7 bases fit TRBD2. Germline CDR1 reads MNHEY; CDR2 reads SMNVEV (reference sequence). V lost 6 bases and J lost 2; bases outside the gene matches: 20. The CDR3 loop spans 19 amino acids. The CDR3 coding sequence is TGTGCCAGCAGACCTAGCCTAGCGGCCATTTGGGGTCCCACAGATACGCAGTATTTT. It specifies CASRPSLAAIWGPTDTQYF.

This clone was counted a few times. The chain is built from TRBV21-1 and TRBJ2-5; whether TRBD2, the table's D call, matches the DNA was not checked. TRBV21-1 constitutes a pseudogene. The CDR3 spans 12 residues. This chain's CDR3 is CASSQRGGTQYF. As DNA, the CDR3 is TGTGCCAGCAGCCAAAGGGGGGGGACCCAGTACTTC.

V gene TRBV27 combines with J gene TRBJ1-1; 9 nucleotides match TRBD1. This CDR3 contains 17 residues. J was trimmed by 5 bases and V by 5 bases; bases with no gene match: 15. The germline V gene has CDR1 MNHEY and CDR2 SMNVEV (reference sequence). Written as DNA, the CDR3 is TGTGCCAGCAGTACACAACAATACAGGGGGCCGGAAACTGAAGCTTTCTTT. Protein: CASSTQQYRGPETEAFF.

The CDR3, as DNA: TGTGCCAGTAGTGTGGGAGGGCTGAACACTGAAGCTTTCTTT. Encoded protein: CASSVGGLNTEAFF. This chain connects TRBV19 to TRBJ1-1; D is ambiguous. CDR3 length: 14 residues. Germline values: CDR1 LNHDA, CDR2 SQIVND (reference sequence). Trimming removed 5 bases from V and 0 bases from J, with 10 bases in between.

The rearrangement joins TRBV6-5 to TRBJ1-1, with a tentative D call TRBD1 (6 bases). The V gene lost 1 base and the J gene lost 5 bases, with 11 bases spanning the gap. The CDR3 contains 14 residues. From germline, CDR1 is MNHEY and CDR2 SVGAGI. The CDR3: CASSYYRGGTEAFF. In nucleotides, the CDR3 is TGTGCCAGCAGTTACTACCGAGGGGGAACTGAAGCTTTCTTT.

This sequence joins TRBV7-2 and TRBJ2-5; 9 nucleotides align to TRBD2. Germline loops: CDR1 SGHTA, CDR2 FQGNSA. The CDR3 consists of 14 residues. V gave up 5 bases and J gave up 5 bases; unmatched junction bases: 6. This CDR3 is CASSQGAGGETQYF. The CDR3 coding sequence is TGTGCCAGCAGCCAAGGGGCGGGGGGGGAGACCCAGTACTTC.

This chain links TRBV9 with TRBJ2-1; D is possibly TRBD2 (6 bases). V lost 6 bases, J lost 0 bases, and 22 bases lay in between. Germline values: CDR1 SGDLS, CDR2 YYNGEE. The CDR3 extends over 18 amino acids. The CDR3, as DNA: TGTGCCAGCACCGAACTCATTAGCGGACCGAGCTCCTACAATGAGCAGTTCTTC. It yields the protein CASTELISGPSSYNEQFF.